The clone carrying this T cell receptor beta chain was observed a few times. Its antigen is undetermined. No infections or other immune events were documented during collection. The CDR3 sequence is 18 residues long. The V gene end was trimmed by 5 bases and the J gene end by 0 bases; junction bases not matched to a gene: 15. Germline CDR1 reads LNHDA; CDR2 reads SQIVND (reference sequence). The sample comes from a study of identifying expanded T cells in peripheral blood. Whole-study findings and limits: Over approximately two and four weeks, about 16.4 and 19 clones changed, versus 1.2 between replicates.

The repertoire was sequenced with immunoSEQ multiplex PCR; TCRdb's copy has only in-frame clones and lacks some. The data contain about 85,000 clones, about nine tenths of them singletons. Sequencing input: blood. This chain connects TRBV19 to TRBJ2-7; 8 bases line up with TRBD2. This TCR was sampled from a person between 18 and 69 years old in good health. CDR3 nucleotides: TGTGCCAGTAGTCCACAGGGTAGGCTAGCGGGCACCTCCTACGAGCAGTACTTC. It is translated as CASSPQGRLAGTSYEQYF.